The entry below describes one T cell receptor (beta chain). Its antigen is undetermined. Per germline, CDR1 SGHVS and CDR2 FQNEAQ. The CDR3 extends over 13 amino acids. Trimming removed 5 bases from V and 5 bases from J; junction bases left unmatched: 6. The data originate from a study of T cell clones after liver transplantation. The overall study: TCRbeta sequencing after a pre-transplant mixed lymphocyte reaction identified graft-donor-reactive clones, later tracked in post-transplant blood. Timepoints were pre-transplant, pre-withdrawal, and after withdrawal was completed or failed. Study-level points and caveats: Rather than being deleted, graft donor-reactive T cells may have moved into the graft.

TCRdb's table, derived via immunoSEQ multiplex PCR, lists solely in-frame clones and lacks some. The sample lists more than 75,000 clones, roughly 85% occurring once. V usage is TRBV7-8 and J usage is TRBJ2-7; 7 bases line up with TRBD1. The receptor comes from a human patient who received a liver transplant. Some T cells may arise from the graft donor. The material sequenced was CD4+ T cells from blood, taken around 42 months after liver transplant. CDR3 residues: CASSLRGRNEQYF. As DNA, the CDR3 is TGTGCCAGCAGCCTGAGGGGGCGCAACGAGCAGTACTTC. Variable domain in full (rest from reference TRBV7-8 and TRBJ2-7): GAGVSQSPRYKVAKRGQDVALRCDPISGHVSLFWYQQALGQGPEFLTYFQNEAQLDKSGLPSDRFFAERPEGSVSTLKIQRTQQEDSAVYLCASSLRGRNEQYFGPGTRLTVT.